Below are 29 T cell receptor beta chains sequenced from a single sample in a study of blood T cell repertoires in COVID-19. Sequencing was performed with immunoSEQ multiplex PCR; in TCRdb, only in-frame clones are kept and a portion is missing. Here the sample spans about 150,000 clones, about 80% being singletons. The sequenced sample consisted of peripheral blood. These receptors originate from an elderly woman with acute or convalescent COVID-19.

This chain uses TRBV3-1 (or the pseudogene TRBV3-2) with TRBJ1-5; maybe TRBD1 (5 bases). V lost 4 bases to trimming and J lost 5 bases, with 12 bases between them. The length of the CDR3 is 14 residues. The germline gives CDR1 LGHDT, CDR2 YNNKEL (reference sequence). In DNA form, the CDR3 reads TGTGCCAGCAGCCCCTGGGGGGGGGATCAGCCCCAGCATTTT. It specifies CASSPWGGDQPQHF.

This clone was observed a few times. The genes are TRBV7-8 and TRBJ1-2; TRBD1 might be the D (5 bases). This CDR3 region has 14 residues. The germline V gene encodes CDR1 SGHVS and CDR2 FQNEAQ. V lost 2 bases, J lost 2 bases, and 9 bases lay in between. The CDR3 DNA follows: TGTGCCAGCAGCTTAAGGGGCCAGAACTATGGCTACACCTTC. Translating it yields CASSLRGQNYGYTF.

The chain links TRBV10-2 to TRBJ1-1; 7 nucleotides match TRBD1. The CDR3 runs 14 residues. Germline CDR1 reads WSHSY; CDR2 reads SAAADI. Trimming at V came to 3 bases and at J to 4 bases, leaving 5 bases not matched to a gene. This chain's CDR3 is CASSENQGGTEAFF. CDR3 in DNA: TGCGCCAGCAGTGAAAACCAGGGGGGCACTGAAGCTTTCTTT.

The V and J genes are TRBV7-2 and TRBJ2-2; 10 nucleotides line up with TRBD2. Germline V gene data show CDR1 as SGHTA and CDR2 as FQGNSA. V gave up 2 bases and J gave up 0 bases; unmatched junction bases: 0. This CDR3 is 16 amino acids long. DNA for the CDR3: TGTGCCAGCAGCTTAACTAGCGGGGCGAACACCGGGGAGCTGTTTTTT. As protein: CASSLTSGANTGELFF.

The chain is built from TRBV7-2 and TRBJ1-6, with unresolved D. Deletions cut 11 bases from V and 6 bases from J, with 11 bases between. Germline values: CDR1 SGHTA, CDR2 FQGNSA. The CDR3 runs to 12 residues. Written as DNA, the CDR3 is TGTGCCGGAGGGTCGCTTAATTCACCCCTCCACTTT. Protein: CAGGSLNSPLHF.

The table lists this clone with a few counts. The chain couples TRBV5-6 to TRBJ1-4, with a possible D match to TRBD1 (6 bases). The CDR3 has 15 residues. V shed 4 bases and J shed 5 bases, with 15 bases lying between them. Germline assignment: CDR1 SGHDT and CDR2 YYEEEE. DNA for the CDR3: TGTGCCAGCAGCCCGGGGACATCGACAAATGAAAAACTGTTTTTT. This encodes CASSPGTSTNEKLFF.

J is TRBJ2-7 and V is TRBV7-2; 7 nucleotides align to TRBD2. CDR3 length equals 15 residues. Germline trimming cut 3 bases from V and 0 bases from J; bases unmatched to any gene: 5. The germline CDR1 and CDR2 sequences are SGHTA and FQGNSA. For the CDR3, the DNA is TGTGCCAGCAGCTTCTCTAGCGGCAGCTCCTACGAGCAGTACTTC. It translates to CASSFSSGSSYEQYF.

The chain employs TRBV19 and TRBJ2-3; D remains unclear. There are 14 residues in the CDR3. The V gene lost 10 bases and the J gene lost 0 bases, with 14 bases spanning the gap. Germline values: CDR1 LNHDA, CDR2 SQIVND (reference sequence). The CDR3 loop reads CATVGSSSTDTQYF. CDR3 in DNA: TGTGCCACAGTGGGTAGCTCCAGCACAGATACGCAGTATTTT.

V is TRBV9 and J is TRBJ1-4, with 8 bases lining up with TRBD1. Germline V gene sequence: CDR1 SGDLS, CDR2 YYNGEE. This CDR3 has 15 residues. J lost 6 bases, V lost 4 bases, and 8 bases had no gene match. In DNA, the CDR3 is TGTGCCAGCAGCTCCTGGACAGGGCGTTATGAAAAACTGTTTTTT. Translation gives CASSSWTGRYEKLFF.

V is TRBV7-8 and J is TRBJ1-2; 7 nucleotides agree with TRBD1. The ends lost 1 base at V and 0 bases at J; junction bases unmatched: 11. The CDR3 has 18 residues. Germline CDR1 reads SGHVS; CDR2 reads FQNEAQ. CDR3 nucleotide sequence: TGTGCCAGCAGCTTAGTGGTGGTGGGGACAGCGACTAACTATGGCTACACCTTC. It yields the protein CASSLVVVGTATNYGYTF.

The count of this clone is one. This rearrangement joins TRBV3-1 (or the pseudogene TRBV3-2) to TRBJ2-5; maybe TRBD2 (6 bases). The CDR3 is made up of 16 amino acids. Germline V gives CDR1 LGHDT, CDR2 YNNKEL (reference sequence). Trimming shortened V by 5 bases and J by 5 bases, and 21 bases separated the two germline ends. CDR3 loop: CASSGQAGGVFETQYF. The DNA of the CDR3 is TGTGCCAGCAGCGGACAAGCGGGCGGGGTGTTCGAGACCCAGTACTTC.

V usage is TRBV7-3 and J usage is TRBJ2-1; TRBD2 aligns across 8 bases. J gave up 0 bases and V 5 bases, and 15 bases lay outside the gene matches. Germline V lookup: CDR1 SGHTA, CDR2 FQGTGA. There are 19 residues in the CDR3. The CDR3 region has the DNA TGTGCCAGCAGCCCCCGGCGGGGGGCCTTTATCGACTCCTACAATGAGCAGTTCTTC. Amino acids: CASSPRRGAFIDSYNEQFF. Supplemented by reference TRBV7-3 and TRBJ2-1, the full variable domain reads GAGVSQTPSNKVTEKGKYVELRCDPISGHTALYWYRQSLGQGPEFLIYFQGTGAADDSGLPNDRFFAVRPEGSVSTLKIQRTERGDSAVYLCASSPRRGAFIDSYNEQFFGPGTRLTVL.

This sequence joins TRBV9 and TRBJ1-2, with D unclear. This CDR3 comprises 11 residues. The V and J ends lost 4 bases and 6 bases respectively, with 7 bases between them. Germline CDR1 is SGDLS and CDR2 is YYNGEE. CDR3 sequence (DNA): TGTGCCAGCAGCTTAACAGATGGCTACACCTTC. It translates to CASSLTDGYTF.

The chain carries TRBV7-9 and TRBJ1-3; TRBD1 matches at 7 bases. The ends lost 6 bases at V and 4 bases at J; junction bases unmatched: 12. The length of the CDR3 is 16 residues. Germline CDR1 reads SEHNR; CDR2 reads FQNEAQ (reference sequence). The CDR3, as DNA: TGTGCCAGCAGAACCCGGACAGGAAGTACCGGAAACACCATATATTTT. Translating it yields CASRTRTGSTGNTIYF. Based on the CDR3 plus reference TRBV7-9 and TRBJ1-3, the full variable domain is DTGVSQNPRHKITKRGQNVTFRCDPISEHNRLYWYRQTLGQGPEFLTYFQNEAQLEKSRLLSDRFSAERPKGSFSTLEIQRTEQGDSAMYLCASRTRTGSTGNTIYFGEGSWLTVV.

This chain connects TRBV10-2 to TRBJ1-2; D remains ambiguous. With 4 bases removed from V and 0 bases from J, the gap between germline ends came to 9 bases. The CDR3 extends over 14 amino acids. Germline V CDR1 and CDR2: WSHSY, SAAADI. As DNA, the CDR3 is TGCGCCAGCAGTGGGGCAGCTGCTAACTATGGCTACACCTTC. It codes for CASSGAAANYGYTF.

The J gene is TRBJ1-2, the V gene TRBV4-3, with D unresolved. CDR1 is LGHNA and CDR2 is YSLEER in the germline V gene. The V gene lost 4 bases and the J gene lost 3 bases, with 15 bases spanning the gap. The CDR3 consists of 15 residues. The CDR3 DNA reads TGCGCCAGCAGCCCCCGGGTCGGCCCTGACTATGGCTACACCTTC. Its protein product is CASSPRVGPDYGYTF.

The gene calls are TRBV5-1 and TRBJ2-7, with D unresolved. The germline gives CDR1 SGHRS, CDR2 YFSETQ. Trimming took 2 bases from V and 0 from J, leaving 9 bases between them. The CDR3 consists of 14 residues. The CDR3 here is CASSFSTTSYEQYF. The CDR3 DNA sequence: TGCGCCAGCAGCTTTTCGACAACCTCCTACGAGCAGTACTTC.

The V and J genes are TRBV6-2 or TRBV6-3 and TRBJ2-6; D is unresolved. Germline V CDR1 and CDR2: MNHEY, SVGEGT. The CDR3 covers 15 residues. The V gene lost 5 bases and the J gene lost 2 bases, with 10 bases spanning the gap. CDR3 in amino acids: CASSPEAAGANVLTF. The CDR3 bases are TGTGCCAGCAGTCCAGAGGCTGCTGGGGCCAACGTCCTGACTTTC.

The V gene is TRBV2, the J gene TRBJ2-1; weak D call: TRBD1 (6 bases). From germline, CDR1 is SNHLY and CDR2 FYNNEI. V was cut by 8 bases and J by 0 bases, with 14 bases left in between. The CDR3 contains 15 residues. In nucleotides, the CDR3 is TGTGCCAGCCGTGTCGACAGGAGCTCCTACAATGAGCAGTTCTTC. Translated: CASRVDRSSYNEQFF.

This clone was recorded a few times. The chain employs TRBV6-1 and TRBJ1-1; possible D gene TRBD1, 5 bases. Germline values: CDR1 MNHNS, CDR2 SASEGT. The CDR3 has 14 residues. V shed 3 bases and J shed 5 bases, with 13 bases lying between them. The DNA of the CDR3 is TGTGCCAGCAGTGAGCCAGGGCGGAGAACTGAAGCTTTCTTT. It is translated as CASSEPGRRTEAFF.

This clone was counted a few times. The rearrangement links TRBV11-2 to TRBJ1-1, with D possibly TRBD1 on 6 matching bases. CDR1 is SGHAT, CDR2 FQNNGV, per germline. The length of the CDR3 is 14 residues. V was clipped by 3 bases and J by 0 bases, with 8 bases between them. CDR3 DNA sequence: TGTGCCAGCAGCTTGACAGGCTTGAACACTGAAGCTTTCTTT. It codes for CASSLTGLNTEAFF.

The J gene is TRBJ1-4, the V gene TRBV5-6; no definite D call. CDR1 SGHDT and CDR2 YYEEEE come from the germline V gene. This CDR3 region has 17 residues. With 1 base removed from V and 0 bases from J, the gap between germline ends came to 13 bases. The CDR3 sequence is CASSLLEGDATNEKLFF. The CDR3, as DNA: TGTGCCAGCAGCTTGCTTGAAGGAGATGCAACTAATGAAAAACTGTTTTTT.

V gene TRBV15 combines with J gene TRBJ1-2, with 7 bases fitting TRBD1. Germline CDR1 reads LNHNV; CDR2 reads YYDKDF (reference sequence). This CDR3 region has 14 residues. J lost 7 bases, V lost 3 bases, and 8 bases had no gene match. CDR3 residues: CATSRDTGVGGYTF. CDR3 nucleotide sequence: TGTGCCACCAGCAGGGATACAGGGGTTGGTGGCTACACCTTC.

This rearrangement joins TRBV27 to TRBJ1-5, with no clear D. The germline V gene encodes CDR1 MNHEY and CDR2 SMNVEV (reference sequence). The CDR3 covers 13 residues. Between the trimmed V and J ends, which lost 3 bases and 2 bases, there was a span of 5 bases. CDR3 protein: CASSLKRNQPQHF. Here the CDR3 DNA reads TGTGCCAGCAGTTTGAAGCGCAATCAGCCCCAGCATTTT.

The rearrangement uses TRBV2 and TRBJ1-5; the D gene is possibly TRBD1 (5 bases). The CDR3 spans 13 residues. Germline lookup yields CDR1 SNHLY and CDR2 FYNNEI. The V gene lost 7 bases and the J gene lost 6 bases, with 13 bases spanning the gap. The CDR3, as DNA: TGTGCCAGCACTGCTCTGGGGGGTCAGCCCCAGCATTTT. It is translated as CASTALGGQPQHF.

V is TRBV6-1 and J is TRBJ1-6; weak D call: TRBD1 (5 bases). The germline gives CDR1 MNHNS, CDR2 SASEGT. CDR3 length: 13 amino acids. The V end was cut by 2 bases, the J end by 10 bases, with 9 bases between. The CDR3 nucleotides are TGTGCCAGCAGTGAACAGGGTCAGTCACCCCTCCACTTT. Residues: CASSEQGQSPLHF.

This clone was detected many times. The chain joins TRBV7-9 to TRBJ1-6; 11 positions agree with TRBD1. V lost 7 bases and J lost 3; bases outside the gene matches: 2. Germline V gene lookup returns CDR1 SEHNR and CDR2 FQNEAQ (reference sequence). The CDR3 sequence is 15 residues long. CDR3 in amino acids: CASTGTGGYNSPLHF. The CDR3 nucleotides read TGTGCCAGCACTGGGACAGGGGGCTATAATTCACCCCTCCACTTT. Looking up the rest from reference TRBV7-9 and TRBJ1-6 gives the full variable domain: DTGVSQNPRHKITKRGQNVTFRCDPISEHNRLYWYRQTLGQGPEFLTYFQNEAQLEKSRLLSDRFSAERPKGSFSTLEIQRTEQGDSAMYLCASTGTGGYNSPLHFGNGTRLTVT.

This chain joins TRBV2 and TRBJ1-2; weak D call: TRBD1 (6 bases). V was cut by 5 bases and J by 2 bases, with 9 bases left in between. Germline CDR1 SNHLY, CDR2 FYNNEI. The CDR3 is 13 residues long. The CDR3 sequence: CASSTDRNYGYTF. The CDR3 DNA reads TGTGCCAGCAGTACGGACAGAAACTATGGCTACACCTTC.

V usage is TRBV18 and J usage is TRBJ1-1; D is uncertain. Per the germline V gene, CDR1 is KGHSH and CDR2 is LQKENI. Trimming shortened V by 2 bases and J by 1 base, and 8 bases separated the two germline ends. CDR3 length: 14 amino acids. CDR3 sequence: CASSPGEWNTEAFF. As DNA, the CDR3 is TGTGCCAGCTCACCAGGGGAGTGGAACACTGAAGCTTTCTTT.